This T cell receptor beta chain was sequenced for a study of monozygotic twins with inflammatory bowel disease. TCRdb derives one entry per CDR3 protein from the 5' RACE reads, leaving out DNA. This sample's table has roughly 330,000 distinct CDR3 sequences. In germline, CDR1 is GTSNPN, CDR2 SVGIG (reference sequence). The CDR3 length is 14 residues. Sequencing used blood. This sequence was found in a human donor with ulcerative colitis or Crohn's disease, or a healthy co-twin of an affected twin (not recorded which). The V call is TRBV30, the J call TRBJ1-4; there is no DNA to check the TCRdb D call of TRBD1. The CDR3 is CAWSVGGSNEKLFF.